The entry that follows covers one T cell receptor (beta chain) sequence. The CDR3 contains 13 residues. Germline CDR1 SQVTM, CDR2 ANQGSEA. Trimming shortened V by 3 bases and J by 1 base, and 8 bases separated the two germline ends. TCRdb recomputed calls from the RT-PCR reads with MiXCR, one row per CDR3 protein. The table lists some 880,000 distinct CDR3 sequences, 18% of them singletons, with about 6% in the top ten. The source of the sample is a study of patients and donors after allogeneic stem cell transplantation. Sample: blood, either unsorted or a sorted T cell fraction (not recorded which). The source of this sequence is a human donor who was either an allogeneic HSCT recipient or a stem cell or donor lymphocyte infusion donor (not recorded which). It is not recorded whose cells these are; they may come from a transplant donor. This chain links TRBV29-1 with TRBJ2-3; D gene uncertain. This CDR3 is CSVDRAGTDTQYF. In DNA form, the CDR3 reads TGCAGCGTTGATAGAGCAGGCACAGATACGCAGTATTTT.